Listed below are T cell receptor beta chains from one sample, sequenced in a study of shared clonotypes between healthy human individuals. TCRdb's table, derived via immunoSEQ multiplex PCR, lists solely in-frame clones and lacks some. The repertoire consists of about 2 million clones, with roughly 94% occurring once and the leading ten covering around 1.1%. Sequencing was done on a sample of naive CD8+ T cells sorted from blood. Receptors originate from a man between 18 and 29 years old in good health. Each CDR3 is given with its conserved first and last residue. A D gene is named only where the DNA matches it firmly. Rows may omit the clone size; those that give it use once, few, many or a size class.

j_gene | d_gene | abundance | v_gene | CDR3aa | CDR3nt
TRBJ2-7 | . | . | TRBV27 | CASSLGGNYEQYF | TGTGCCAGCAGTTTAGGGGGGAACTACGAGCAGTACTTC
TRBJ2-1 | TRBD1 | . | TRBV7-9 | CASSLATGQNNEQFF | TGTGCCAGCAGCTTAGCAACGGGACAGAACAATGAGCAGTTCTTC
TRBJ1-1 | . | . | TRBV6-1 | CASSEYGQTEAFF | TGTGCCAGCAGTGAGTACGGGCAAACTGAAGCTTTCTTT
TRBJ2-7 | . | . | TRBV7-6 | CASSLRQTYEQYF | TGTGCCAGCAGCTTAAGACAGACCTACGAGCAGTACTTC
TRBJ2-7 | TRBD1 | . | TRBV2 | CASEQGTREQYF | TGTGCCAGCGAACAGGGGACGAGGGAGCAGTACTTC
TRBJ2-6 | . | . | TRBV6-5 | CASILLVAGANVLTF | TGTGCCAGCATTCTACTAGTGGCTGGGGCCAACGTCCTGACTTTC
TRBJ1-2 | TRBD1 | . | TRBV7-2 | CASSTGQGADYGYTF | TGTGCCAGCAGCACGGGACAGGGGGCAGACTATGGCTACACCTTC
TRBJ1-5 | TRBD1 | . | TRBV28 | CASSPGTGGFINQPQHF | TGTGCCAGCAGTCCTGGGACAGGGGGTTTTATCAATCAGCCCCAGCATTTT
TRBJ2-1 | . | . | TRBV7-9 | CASSLVTTPYNEQFF | TGTGCCAGCAGCTTAGTGACTACTCCCTACAATGAGCAGTTCTTC
TRBJ2-7 | . | . | TRBV10-3 | CAISEVAGPLSYEQYF | TGTGCCATCAGTGAGGTCGCTGGGCCGCTCTCCTACGAGCAGTACTTC
TRBJ1-1 | . | . | TRBV6-4 | CASSDSGNTEAFF | TGTGCCAGCAGTGACTCTGGGAACACTGAAGCTTTCTTT
TRBJ2-2 | . | . | TRBV27 | CASSSVRQPGELFF | TGTGCCAGCAGTTCAGTCCGACAACCCGGGGAGCTGTTTTTT
TRBJ2-7 | . | . | TRBV23-1 | CASSQSVGGYEQYF | TGCGCCAGCAGTCAATCGGTCGGGGGCTACGAGCAGTACTTC
TRBJ1-5 | . | once | TRBV6-6 | CASSYEDRNQPQHF | TGTGCCAGCAGTTACGAGGATCGCAATCAGCCCCAGCATTTT
TRBJ2-7 | TRBD2 | few | TRBV7-6 | CASSLSRTSGFYEQYF | TGTGCCAGCAGCTTGAGTCGGACTAGCGGGTTTTACGAGCAGTACTTC
TRBJ1-1 | TRBD1 | . | TRBV27 | CASSEAGDRGVPEAFF | TGTGCCAGCAGCGAGGCGGGAGACAGGGGGGTCCCTGAAGCTTTCTTT
TRBJ1-1 | TRBD1 | . | TRBV29-1 | CSVEGGTGAEAFF | TGCAGCGTTGAAGGGGGGACAGGGGCTGAAGCTTTCTTT
TRBJ2-1 | . | once | TRBV9 | CASSPPVDEQFF | TGTGCCAGCAGCCCTCCGGTAGATGAGCAGTTCTTC
TRBJ2-7 | . | . | TRBV7-9 | CASSLVPGEPYEQYF | TGTGCCAGCAGCTTAGTCCCGGGCGAGCCCTACGAGCAGTACTTC
TRBJ2-5 | TRBD1 | . | TRBV5-4 | CASSYTGGPETQYF | TGTGCCAGCAGCTATACAGGGGGACCAGAGACCCAGTACTTC
TRBJ2-7 | . | . | TRBV27 | CASSSSWGREQYF | TGTGCCAGCAGTTCCTCGTGGGGGCGCGAGCAGTACTTC
TRBJ2-7 | TRBD1 | . | TRBV7-7 | CASSLDRGYEQYF | TGTGCTAGCAGCTTGGACAGGGGTTACGAGCAGTACTTC